This T cell receptor (beta chain) is drawn from a study of shared clonotypes between healthy human individuals. There are a few counts of this clone. Naive CD8 cells, CD45RO-negative and positively selected for CCR7, excluded terminally differentiated effector memory CD45RA+ cells. Repertoires were generated with immunoSEQ multiplex PCR, while TCRdb's copy carries only in-frame clones and drops some. This repertoire shows millions of clones, over 85% found once; its top ten account for more than 0.95%. This TCR was recovered from a man aged 18 to 35 in good health. Sequenced sample: naive CD8+ T cells sorted from blood.

DNA for the CDR3: TGTGCCAGCAGCCAAGATCGACAGGAGAACACTGAAGCTTTCTTT. As protein: CASSQDRQENTEAFF. The chain combines TRBV14 with TRBJ1-1; possible D gene TRBD1, 6 bases. This CDR3 spans 15 amino acids. Germline V CDR1 and CDR2: SGHDN, FVKESK. Trimming removed 0 bases from V and 1 base from J, with 9 bases in between.